These 2 T cell receptor beta chains were sequenced from one sample in a study of regulatory T cells in long-lasting Graves disease. Researchers made TCR beta libraries by using iRepertoire HTBI primers and running Arm-PCR on CDR3 regions. TCRdb processed the multiplex PCR reads anew with MiXCR; each CDR3 protein has one entry. The sample holds under 450,000 distinct CDR3 sequences, around 23% seen once. Described time point: persistent/refractory GD, antithyroid drugs over 5 years with positive TRAb. Scientists built the TCR library using RNA that was extracted from PBMCs. Sequencing used peripheral blood mononuclear cells (PBMCs), obtained when the disease was refractory, from a patient treated with antithyroid drugs. Receptor source: a woman aged 40 to 50 with Graves disease.

The chain recombines TRBV28 with TRBJ2-1, with D possibly TRBD1 on 5 matching bases. V dropped 7 bases and J dropped 9 bases, with 16 bases sitting between them. The CDR3 has 13 residues. Per germline, CDR1 MDHEN and CDR2 SYDVKM. The CDR3 DNA reads as TGTGCCAGCACCCTAAACAATGGGGCTGAGCAGTTCTTC. It is translated as CASTLNNGAEQFF.

There are a few counts of this clonotype. This chain joins TRBV29-1 and TRBJ1-1, with D unclear. Trimming took off 6 bases at V and 2 bases at J, with 4 bases between the two ends. This CDR3 has 10 residues. In germline, CDR1 is SQVTM, CDR2 ANQGSEA. DNA of the CDR3: TGCAGCGTAGGTAACACTGAAGCTTTCTTT. Its protein is CSVGNTEAFF.